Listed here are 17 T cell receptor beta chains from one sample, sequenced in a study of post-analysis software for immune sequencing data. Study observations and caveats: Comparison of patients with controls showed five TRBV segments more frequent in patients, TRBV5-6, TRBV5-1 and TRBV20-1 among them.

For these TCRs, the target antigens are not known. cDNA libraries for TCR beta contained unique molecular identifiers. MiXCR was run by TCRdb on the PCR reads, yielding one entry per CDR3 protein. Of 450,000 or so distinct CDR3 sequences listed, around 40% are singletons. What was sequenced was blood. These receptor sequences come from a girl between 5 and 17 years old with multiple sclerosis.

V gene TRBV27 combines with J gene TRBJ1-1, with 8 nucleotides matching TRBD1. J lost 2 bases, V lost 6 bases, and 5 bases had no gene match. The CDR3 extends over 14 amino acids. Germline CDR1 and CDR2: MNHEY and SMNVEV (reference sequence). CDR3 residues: CASRVQGVNTEAFF. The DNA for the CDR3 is TGTGCCAGCAGAGTACAGGGGGTTAACACTGAAGCTTTCTTT.

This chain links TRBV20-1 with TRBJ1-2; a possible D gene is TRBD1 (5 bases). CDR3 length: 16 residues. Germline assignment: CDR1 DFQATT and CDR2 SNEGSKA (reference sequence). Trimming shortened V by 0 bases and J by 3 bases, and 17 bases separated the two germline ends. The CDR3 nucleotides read TGCAGTGCTAGAGACCCGAGGACCGGGACGCACTATGGCTACACCTTC. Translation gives CSARDPRTGTHYGYTF.

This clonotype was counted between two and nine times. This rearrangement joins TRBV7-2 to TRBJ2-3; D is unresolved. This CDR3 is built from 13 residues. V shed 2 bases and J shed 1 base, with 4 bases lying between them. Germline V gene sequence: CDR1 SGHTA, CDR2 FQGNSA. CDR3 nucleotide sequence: TGTGCCAGCAGCTTAATGGGCACAGATACGCAGTATTTT. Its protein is CASSLMGTDTQYF. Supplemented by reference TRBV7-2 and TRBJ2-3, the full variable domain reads GAGVSQSPSNKVTEKGKDVELRCDPISGHTALYWYRQSLGQGLEFLIYFQGNSAPDKSGLPSDRFSAERTGGSVSTLTIQRTQQEDSAVYLCASSLMGTDTQYFGPGTRLTVL.

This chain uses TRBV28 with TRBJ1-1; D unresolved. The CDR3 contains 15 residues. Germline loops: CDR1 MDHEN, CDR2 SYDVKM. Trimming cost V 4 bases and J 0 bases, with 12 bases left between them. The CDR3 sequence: CASSWRTDLNTEAFF. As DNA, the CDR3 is TGTGCCAGCAGTTGGAGGACGGACTTGAACACTGAAGCTTTCTTT. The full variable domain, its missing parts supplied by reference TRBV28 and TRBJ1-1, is DVKVTQSSRYLVKRTGEKVFLECVQDMDHENMFWYRQDPGLGLRLIYFSYDVKMKEKGDIPEGYSVSREKKERFSLILESASTNQTSMYLCASSWRTDLNTEAFFGQGTRLTVV.

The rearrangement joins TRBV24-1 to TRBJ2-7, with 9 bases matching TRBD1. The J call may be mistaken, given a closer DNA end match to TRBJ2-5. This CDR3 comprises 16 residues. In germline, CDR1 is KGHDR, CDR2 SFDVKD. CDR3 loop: CATSDSGTGWRETQYF. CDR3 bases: TGTGCCACCAGTGATTCCGGGACAGGGTGGAGAGAGACCCAGTACTTC.

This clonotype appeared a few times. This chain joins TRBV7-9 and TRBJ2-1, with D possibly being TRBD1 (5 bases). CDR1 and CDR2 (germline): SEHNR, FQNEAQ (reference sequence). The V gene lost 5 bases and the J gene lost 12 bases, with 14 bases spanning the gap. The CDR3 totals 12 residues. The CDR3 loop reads CASSPSGSVQFF. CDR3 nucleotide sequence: TGTGCCAGCAGCCCCTCAGGGTCAGTGCAGTTCTTC.

CDR3 residues: CAISESVTGGAGELFF. The CDR3 nucleotides are TGTGCCATCAGTGAGTCTGTGACAGGGGGAGCCGGGGAGCTGTTTTTT. The rearrangement links TRBV10-3 to TRBJ2-2; 9 nucleotides match TRBD1. CDR1 and CDR2 (germline): ENHRY, SYGVKD. V gave up 0 bases and J gave up 6 bases; unmatched junction bases: 5. The CDR3 is made up of 16 amino acids.

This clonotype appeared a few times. The CDR3 DNA reads TGTGCCAGCAGCCCCGGGGGGGACAGGGGGTCGAACGAGCAGTACTTC. Its protein product is CASSPGGDRGSNEQYF. This chain uses TRBV12-3 or TRBV12-4 with TRBJ2-7; 11 nucleotides match TRBD1. This CDR3 spans 16 amino acids. The V and J ends lost 6 bases and 5 bases, in that order; junction bases with no gene match: 12.

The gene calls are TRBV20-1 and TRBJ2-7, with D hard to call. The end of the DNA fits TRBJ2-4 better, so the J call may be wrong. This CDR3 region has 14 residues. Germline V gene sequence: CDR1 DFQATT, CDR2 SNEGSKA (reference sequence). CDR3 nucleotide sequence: TGCAGTGCTAGAACCCCGGACGGAGAGAACATTCAGTACTTC. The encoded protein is CSARTPDGENIQYF.

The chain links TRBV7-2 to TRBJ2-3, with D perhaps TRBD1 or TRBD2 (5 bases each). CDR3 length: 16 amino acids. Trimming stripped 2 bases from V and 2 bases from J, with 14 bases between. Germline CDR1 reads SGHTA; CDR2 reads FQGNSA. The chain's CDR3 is CASSLRGKQSTDTQYF. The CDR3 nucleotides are TGTGCCAGCAGCTTACGGGGCAAACAGTCCACAGATACGCAGTATTTT.

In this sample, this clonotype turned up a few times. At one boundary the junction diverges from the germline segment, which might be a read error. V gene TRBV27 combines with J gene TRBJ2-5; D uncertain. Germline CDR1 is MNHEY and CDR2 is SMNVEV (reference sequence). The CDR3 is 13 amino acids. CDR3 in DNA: TGTGCCAGCAGTATATCCTTGGGGGAGACCCAGTACTTC. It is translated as CASSISLGETQYF.

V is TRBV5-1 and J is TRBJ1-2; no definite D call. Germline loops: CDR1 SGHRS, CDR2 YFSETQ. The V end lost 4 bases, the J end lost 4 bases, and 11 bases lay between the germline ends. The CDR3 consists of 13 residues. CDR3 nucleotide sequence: TGCGCCAGCAGCCTGGATGCGTGCTATGGCTACACCTTC. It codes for CASSLDACYGYTF.

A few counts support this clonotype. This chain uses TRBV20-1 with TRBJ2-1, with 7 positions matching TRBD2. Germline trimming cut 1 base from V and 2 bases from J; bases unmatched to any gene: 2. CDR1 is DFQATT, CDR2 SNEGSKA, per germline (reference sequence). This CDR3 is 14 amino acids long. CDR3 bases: TGCAGTGCTAGAGGGCTAGCGGCCTACAATGAGCAGTTCTTC. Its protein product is CSARGLAAYNEQFF.

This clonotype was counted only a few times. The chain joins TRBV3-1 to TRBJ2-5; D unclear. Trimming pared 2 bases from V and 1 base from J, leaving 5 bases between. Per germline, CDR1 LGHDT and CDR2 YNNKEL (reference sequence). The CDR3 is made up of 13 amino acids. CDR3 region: CASSQQVQETQYF. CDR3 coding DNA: TGTGCCAGCAGCCAACAGGTCCAAGAGACCCAGTACTTC.

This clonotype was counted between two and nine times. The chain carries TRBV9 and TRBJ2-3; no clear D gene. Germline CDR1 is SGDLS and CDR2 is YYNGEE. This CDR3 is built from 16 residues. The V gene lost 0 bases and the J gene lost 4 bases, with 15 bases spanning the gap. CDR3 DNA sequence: TGTGCCAGCAGCGTAGACGAAGGGATAAGCGCAGATACGCAGTATTTT. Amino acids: CASSVDEGISADTQYF.

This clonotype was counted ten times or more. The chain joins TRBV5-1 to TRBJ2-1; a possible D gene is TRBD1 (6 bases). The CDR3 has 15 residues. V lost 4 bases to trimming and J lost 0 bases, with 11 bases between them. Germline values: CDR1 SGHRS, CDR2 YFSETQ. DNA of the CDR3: TGCGCCAGCAGCCTAGGGGGTCTCTCCTACAATGAGCAGTTCTTC. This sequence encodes CASSLGGLSYNEQFF.

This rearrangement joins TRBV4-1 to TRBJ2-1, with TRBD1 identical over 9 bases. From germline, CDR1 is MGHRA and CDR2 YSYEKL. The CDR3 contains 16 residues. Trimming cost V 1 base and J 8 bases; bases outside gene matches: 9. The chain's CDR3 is CASSQGWDREGDEQFF. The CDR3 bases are TGCGCCAGCAGCCAAGGATGGGACAGGGAGGGTGATGAGCAGTTCTTC.